What follows are 25 T cell receptor beta chains derived from one specimen sequenced in a study of T cell responses to AZD1222 COVID-19 vaccine. Repertoires were generated with immunoSEQ multiplex PCR, while TCRdb's copy carries only in-frame clones and drops some. The sample carries about 180,000 clones, around nine tenths recorded once. The sample here was peripheral blood, taken 28 days after the second AZD1222 dose. The receptors were gathered from an adult who received the AZD1222 COVID-19 vaccine.

The chain is built from TRBV6-5 and TRBJ2-7; 9 bases agree with TRBD2. The CDR3 is 14 residues long. The V gene's germline CDR1 is MNHEY and CDR2 SVGAGI. The V and J ends lost 6 bases and 4 bases, in that order; junction bases with no gene match: 7. The CDR3 is CASSLSSGEYEQYF. CDR3 nucleotide sequence: TGTGCCAGCAGCTTATCTAGCGGGGAGTACGAGCAGTACTTC.

This chain connects TRBV29-1 to TRBJ1-1; 9 bases align to TRBD1. The CDR3 length is 15 residues. Germline V gene data show CDR1 as SQVTM and CDR2 as ANQGSEA. The ends lost 2 bases at V and 0 bases at J; junction bases unmatched: 4. The CDR3 region has the DNA TGCAGCGTTGAATCCGGGACAGGGTTGAACACTGAAGCTTTCTTT. This sequence encodes CSVESGTGLNTEAFF.

The chain links TRBV27 to TRBJ2-5; unclear D gene. CDR3 length equals 14 residues. V was pared by 2 bases and J by 7 bases, with 14 bases between. Per the germline V gene, CDR1 is MNHEY and CDR2 is SMNVEV (reference sequence). Here the CDR3 reads CASSLADATGTQYF. CDR3 nucleotide sequence: TGTGCCAGCAGTTTAGCGGACGCTACGGGGACCCAGTACTTC.

J is TRBJ1-2 and V is TRBV5-6; D gene uncertain. V was shortened by 3 bases and J by 6 bases, with 18 bases between the two germline ends. The germline gives CDR1 SGHDT, CDR2 YYEEEE. The CDR3 totals 15 residues. The DNA for the CDR3 is TGTGCCAGCAGCTCGAACCCCAGACGGACTAATGGCTACACCTTC. As protein: CASSSNPRRTNGYTF.

The rearrangement links TRBV2 to TRBJ1-2; D ambiguous. V dropped 6 bases and J dropped 5 bases, with 10 bases sitting between them. The germline CDR1 and CDR2 sequences are SNHLY and FYNNEI. The CDR3 is made up of 12 amino acids. For the CDR3, the DNA is TGTGCCAGCAGGGATAACAATTATGGCTACACCTTC. As protein: CASRDNNYGYTF.

J is TRBJ1-5 and V is TRBV6-5, with TRBD1 matching over 8 bases. Trimming cost V 7 bases and J 7 bases; bases outside gene matches: 9. Germline V gives CDR1 MNHEY, CDR2 SVGAGI. This CDR3 is built from 14 residues. CDR3 bases: TGTGCCAGCACTCCCCAGGGGGCCCCACAGCCCCAGCATTTT. This sequence encodes CASTPQGAPQPQHF.

CDR3 nucleotides: TGTGCCAGCAGGGGGGGACAGGGTAATTCACCCCTCCACTTT. Translation gives CASRGGQGNSPLHF. The chain has TRBV28 and TRBJ1-6; 9 nucleotides align to TRBD1. Germline assignment: CDR1 MDHEN and CDR2 SYDVKM. CDR3 size: 14 residues. V dropped 6 bases and J dropped 6; count of bases not matched to a gene: 3. Using reference TRBV28 and TRBJ1-6 for the parts outside the CDR3, the full variable domain is DVKVTQSSRYLVKRTGEKVFLECVQDMDHENMFWYRQDPGLGLRLIYFSYDVKMKEKGDIPEGYSVSREKKERFSLILESASTNQTSMYLCASRGGQGNSPLHFGNGTRLTVT.

The V gene is TRBV4-1, the J gene TRBJ1-2, with 7 bases fitting TRBD1. CDR3 length equals 15 residues. CDR1 and CDR2 (germline): MGHRA, YSYEKL. V gave up 1 base and J gave up 2 bases; unmatched junction bases: 4. CDR3 loop: CASSQAGGGNYGYTF. The DNA of the CDR3 is TGCGCCAGCAGCCAAGCAGGGGGTGGGAACTATGGCTACACCTTC.

The chain employs TRBV19 and TRBJ2-2, with unresolved D. V was cut by 6 bases and J by 5 bases, with 10 bases left in between. CDR3 length equals 13 residues. The germline V gene has CDR1 LNHDA and CDR2 SQIVND (reference sequence). CDR3 sequence: CASSKAGTGELFF. The DNA of the CDR3 is TGTGCCAGTAGCAAGGCCGGGACCGGGGAGCTGTTTTTT.

In this sample, this clone turned up once. The rearrangement joins TRBV12-3 or TRBV12-4 to TRBJ1-1; unclear D gene. V was trimmed by 3 bases and J by 8 bases, leaving 7 bases between them. CDR3 length: 11 amino acids. Written as DNA, the CDR3 is TGTGCCAGCAGTTTGGGAGAAGAAGCTTTCTTT. Protein sequence: CASSLGEEAFF.

The chain uses TRBV3-1 (or the pseudogene TRBV3-2) and TRBJ1-3, with TRBD1 as a possible D gene (6 bases). CDR3 length equals 15 residues. Trimming took 5 bases from V and 2 from J, leaving 13 bases between them. Germline V gene lookup returns CDR1 LGHDT and CDR2 YNNKEL (reference sequence). The CDR3 here is CASSTLTGPGNTIYF. In DNA form, the CDR3 reads TGTGCCAGCAGCACCCTGACAGGTCCTGGAAACACCATATATTTT.

This clone was counted once. V gene TRBV5-4 combines with J gene TRBJ2-1; 8 bases agree with TRBD2. CDR1 and CDR2 (germline): SGHNT, YYREEE (reference sequence). V gave up 0 bases and J gave up 3 bases; unmatched junction bases: 8. There are 17 residues in the CDR3. CDR3 amino acids: CASSLGSRAGGYNEQFF. The CDR3 DNA is TGTGCCAGCAGCTTGGGGTCCCGGGCGGGGGGCTACAATGAGCAGTTCTTC. Full variable domain (rest looked up from reference TRBV5-4 and TRBJ2-1): ETGVTQSPTHLIKTRGQQVTLRCSSQSGHNTVSWYQQALGQGPQFIFQYYREEENGRGNFPPRFSGLQFPNYSSELNVNALELDDSALYLCASSLGSRAGGYNEQFFGPGTRLTVL.

J is TRBJ2-7 and V is TRBV19, with TRBD1 as a possible D gene (5 bases). Germline CDR1 LNHDA, CDR2 SQIVND (reference sequence). CDR3 length: 14 amino acids. With 3 bases removed from V and 7 bases from J, the gap between germline ends came to 16 bases. The CDR3 DNA follows: TGTGCCAGTAGTATTGGGGCGGCCCAGAGTGAGCAGTACTTC. Translating gives CASSIGAAQSEQYF.

The chain couples TRBV4-3 to TRBJ1-5; tentative D call: TRBD1 (6 bases). The CDR3 runs to 15 residues. The V end was cut by 1 base, the J end by 3 bases, with 10 bases between. Germline CDR1 and CDR2: LGHNA and YSLEER. The chain's CDR3 is CASSQGHRDNQPQHF. DNA of the CDR3: TGCGCCAGCAGCCAAGGCCACAGGGACAATCAGCCCCAGCATTTT.

The rearrangement links TRBV12-3 or TRBV12-4 to TRBJ2-5, with 7 bases lining up with TRBD1. This CDR3 has 13 amino acids. Trimming cost V 6 bases and J 7 bases; bases outside gene matches: 8. Here the CDR3 reads CASSLGQLGTQYF. The CDR3, as DNA: TGTGCCAGCAGCTTGGGACAGCTAGGGACCCAGTACTTC.

The V gene is TRBV19, the J gene TRBJ2-2, with 10 positions matching TRBD2. The germline gives CDR1 LNHDA, CDR2 SQIVND (reference sequence). This CDR3 is built from 16 residues. V dropped 5 bases and J dropped 5; count of bases not matched to a gene: 8. The CDR3 nucleotides read TGTGCCAGTAGTGTTATTCTAGCGGGGGTTACCGGGGAGCTGTTTTTT. Protein sequence: CASSVILAGVTGELFF.

The chain couples TRBV19 to TRBJ1-4; D is unclear. Per the germline V gene, CDR1 is LNHDA and CDR2 is SQIVND (reference sequence). V shed 7 bases and J shed 5 bases, with 8 bases lying between them. The CDR3 loop spans 12 amino acids. The CDR3 spells CASNAGNEKLFF. CDR3 nucleotides: TGTGCCAGTAACGCGGGGAATGAAAAACTGTTTTTT.

This clone has a handful of counts. The chain couples TRBV11-1 to TRBJ1-4; unclear D gene. Deletions cut 2 bases from V and 5 bases from J, with 6 bases between. Per the germline V gene, CDR1 is SGHAT and CDR2 is FQDESV (reference sequence). CDR3 size: 13 residues. The CDR3 sequence is CASSLSRNEKLFF. CDR3 DNA sequence: TGTGCCAGCAGCTTATCGAGGAATGAAAAACTGTTTTTT.

The gene calls are TRBV9 and TRBJ2-1, with D perhaps TRBD1 or TRBD2 (6 bases each). V was cut by 2 bases and J by 4 bases, with 10 bases left in between. CDR1 and CDR2 from the germline V gene are SGDLS and YYNGEE. The CDR3 loop spans 14 amino acids. The CDR3 is CASSVEGGYNEQFF. CDR3 bases: TGTGCCAGCAGCGTTGAGGGGGGTTACAATGAGCAGTTCTTC.

The gene calls are TRBV7-3 and TRBJ2-3; D assignment may be TRBD1 or TRBD2 (5 bases each). The germline CDR1 and CDR2 sequences are SGHTA and FQGTGA. The CDR3 is 16 amino acids. The V end lost 1 base, the J end lost 5 bases, and 16 bases lay between the germline ends. The CDR3 is CASSLNLPEGRDTQYF. As DNA, the CDR3 is TGTGCCAGCAGCTTAAACCTTCCTGAGGGGAGAGATACGCAGTATTTT.

The CDR3 coding sequence is TGTGCCAGTAGTAATGGGGGTCTCTACGAGCAGTACTTC. Translation gives CASSNGGLYEQYF. V gene TRBV19 combines with J gene TRBJ2-7, with D perhaps matching TRBD1 or TRBD2 (5 bases each). From germline, CDR1 is LNHDA and CDR2 SQIVND (reference sequence). The V end was cut by 4 bases, the J end by 3 bases, with 10 bases between. CDR3 length: 13 residues.

The V and J genes are TRBV27 and TRBJ1-2; 9 bases line up with TRBD1. V gave up 5 bases and J gave up 2 bases; unmatched junction bases: 6. The CDR3 totals 15 residues. Germline V gene sequence: CDR1 MNHEY, CDR2 SMNVEV (reference sequence). The CDR3, as DNA: TGTGCCAGCAGTCCCTGGACAGGGGAGAACTATGGCTACACCTTC. This sequence encodes CASSPWTGENYGYTF.

The rearrangement uses TRBV28 and TRBJ2-7; maybe TRBD2 (6 bases). Germline V gene sequence: CDR1 MDHEN, CDR2 SYDVKM. V gave up 3 bases and J gave up 3 bases, with 9 bases separating them. The CDR3 sequence is 13 residues long. The CDR3 nucleotides are TGTGCCAGCAGTTTTGGGGGGAGCTACGAGCAGTACTTC. This gives the protein CASSFGGSYEQYF. Filled out from reference TRBV28 and TRBJ2-7, the complete variable domain reads DVKVTQSSRYLVKRTGEKVFLECVQDMDHENMFWYRQDPGLGLRLIYFSYDVKMKEKGDIPEGYSVSREKKERFSLILESASTNQTSMYLCASSFGGSYEQYFGPGTRLTVT.

In its sample, this clone was seen once. This chain connects TRBV7-2 to TRBJ2-1; D is unresolved. Germline V gene lookup returns CDR1 SGHTA and CDR2 FQGNSA. Trimming pared 7 bases from V and 0 bases from J, leaving 13 bases between. CDR3 size: 15 residues. The CDR3 coding sequence is TGTGCCAGCACCCCGGGCTTTACCTCCTACAATGAGCAGTTCTTC. It encodes CASTPGFTSYNEQFF.

The chain has TRBV5-1 and TRBJ2-2; no definite D call. This CDR3 has 15 residues. Between the trimmed V and J ends, which lost 0 bases and 4 bases, there was a span of 10 bases. From germline, CDR1 is SGHRS and CDR2 YFSETQ. For the CDR3, the DNA is TGCGCCAGCAGCTTGGGCAGGTTAGGCACCGGGGAGCTGTTTTTT. Protein sequence: CASSLGRLGTGELFF.